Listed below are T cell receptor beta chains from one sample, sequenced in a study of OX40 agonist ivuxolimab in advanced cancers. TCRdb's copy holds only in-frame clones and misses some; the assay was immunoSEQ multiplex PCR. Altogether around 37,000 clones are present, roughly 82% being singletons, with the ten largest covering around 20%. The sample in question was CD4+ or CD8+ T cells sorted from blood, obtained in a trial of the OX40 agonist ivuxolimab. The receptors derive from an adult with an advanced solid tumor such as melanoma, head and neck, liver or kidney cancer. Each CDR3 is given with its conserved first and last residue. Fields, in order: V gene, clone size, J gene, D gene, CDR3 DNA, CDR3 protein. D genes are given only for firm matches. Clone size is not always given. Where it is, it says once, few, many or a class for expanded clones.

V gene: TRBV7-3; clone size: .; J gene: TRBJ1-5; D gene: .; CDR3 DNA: TGTGCCAGCAGCTTACGATTTAACAGGATGGCGGACTATCAGCCCCAGCATTTT; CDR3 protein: CASSLRFNRMADYQPQHF
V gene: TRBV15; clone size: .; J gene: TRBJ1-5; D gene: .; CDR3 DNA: TGTGCCACCAGCAGAGATCAACGTTTCGCCAATCAGCCCCAGCATTTT; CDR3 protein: CATSRDQRFANQPQHF
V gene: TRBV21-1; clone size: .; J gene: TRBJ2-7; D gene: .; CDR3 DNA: TGTGCCAGCAGCCTTTGGACAGGTTCCTACGAGCAGTACTTC; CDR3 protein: CASSLWTGSYEQYF
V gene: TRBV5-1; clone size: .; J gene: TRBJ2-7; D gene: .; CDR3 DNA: TGCGCCAGCAGGGGCGGACGGCAGGCCTACGAGCAGTACTTC; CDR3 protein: CASRGGRQAYEQYF
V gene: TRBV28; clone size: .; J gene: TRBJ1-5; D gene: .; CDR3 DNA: TGTGCCAGCAGCATCTCGGAAGGGCCCCAGCATTTT; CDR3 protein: CASSISEGPQHF
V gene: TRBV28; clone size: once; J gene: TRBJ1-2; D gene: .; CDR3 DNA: TGTGCCAGCAGCACCTCAAATGACTGGGGCTACACCTTC; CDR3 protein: CASSTSNDWGYTF
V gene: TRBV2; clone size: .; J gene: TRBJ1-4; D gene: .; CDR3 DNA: TGTGCCAGCAGTGTTAGTACTGTTGCTGAAAAACTGTTTTTT; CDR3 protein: CASSVSTVAEKLFF
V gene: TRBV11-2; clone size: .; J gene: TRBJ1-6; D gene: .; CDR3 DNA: TGTGCCAGCAGCTTCACCTCAGGAGGGGCAAATAATTCACCCCTCCACTTT; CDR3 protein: CASSFTSGGANNSPLHF
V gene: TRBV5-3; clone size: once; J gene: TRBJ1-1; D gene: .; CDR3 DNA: TGTGCCAGAAGCTTGGCCAGTGAAGCTTTCTTT; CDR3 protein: CARSLASEAFF
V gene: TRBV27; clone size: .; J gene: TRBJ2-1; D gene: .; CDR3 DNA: TGTGCCAGCAGTTTCCGGAGGGAGCAGTTCTTC; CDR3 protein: CASSFRREQFF
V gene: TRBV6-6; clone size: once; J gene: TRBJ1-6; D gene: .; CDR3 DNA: TGTGCCAGCAGTGCAGGGAATTCACCCCTCCACTTT; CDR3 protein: CASSAGNSPLHF
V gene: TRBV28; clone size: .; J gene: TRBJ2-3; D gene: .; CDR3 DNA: TGTGCCAGCAGTTTAGCGGATCTTAGCACAGATACGCAGTATTTT; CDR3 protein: CASSLADLSTDTQYF
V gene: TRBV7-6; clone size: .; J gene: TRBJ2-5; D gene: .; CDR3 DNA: TGTGCCAGCAGCTTAGCCGGGTCCCAAGAGACCCAGTACTTC; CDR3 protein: CASSLAGSQETQYF
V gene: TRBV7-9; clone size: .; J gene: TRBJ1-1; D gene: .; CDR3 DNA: TGTGCCAGCAGCTCCCCAACAGGAATCGACACTGAAGCTTTCTTT; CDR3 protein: CASSSPTGIDTEAFF
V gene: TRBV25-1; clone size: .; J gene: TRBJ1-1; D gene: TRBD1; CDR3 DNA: TGTGCCAGCAGTGAATATAGACCAGGGGGCCTTGAAGCTTTCTTT; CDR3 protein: CASSEYRPGGLEAFF
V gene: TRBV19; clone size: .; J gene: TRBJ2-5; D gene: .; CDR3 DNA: TGTGCCAGTAGTATTGGTGGGGTCCGGGAGACCCAGTACTTC; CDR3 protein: CASSIGGVRETQYF
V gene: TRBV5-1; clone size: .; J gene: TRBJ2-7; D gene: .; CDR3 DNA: TGCGCCAGCAGCTTGAGGGTTTCGGACCAGCCACGGGAGCAGTACTTC; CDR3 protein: CASSLRVSDQPREQYF
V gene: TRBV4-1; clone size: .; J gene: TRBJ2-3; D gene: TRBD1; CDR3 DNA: TGCGCCAGCAGCCAAGAATGGACAGGGTTAGATACGCAGTATTTT; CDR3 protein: CASSQEWTGLDTQYF
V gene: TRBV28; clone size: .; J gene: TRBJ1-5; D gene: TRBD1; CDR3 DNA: TGTGCCAGTCAGGAGGGGGACAGGGGCAGGGGCAATCAGCCCCAGCATTTT; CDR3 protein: CASQEGDRGRGNQPQHF
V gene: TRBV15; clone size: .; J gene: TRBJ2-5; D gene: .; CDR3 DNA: TGTGCCACCAGCAAACAAGAGACCCAGTACTTC; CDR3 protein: CATSKQETQYF
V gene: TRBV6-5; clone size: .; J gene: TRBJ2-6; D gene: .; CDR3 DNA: TGTGCCAGCACCACTGGGGCCAACGTCCTGACTTTC; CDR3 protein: CASTTGANVLTF
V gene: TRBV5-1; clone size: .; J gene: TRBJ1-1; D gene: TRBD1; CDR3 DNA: TGCGCCAGCAGCGGGCTAGGGGGCCAGAACACTGAAGCTTTCTTT; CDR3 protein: CASSGLGGQNTEAFF
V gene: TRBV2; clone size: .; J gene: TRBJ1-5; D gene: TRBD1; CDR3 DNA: TGTGCCAGCAGTCTACGACAGGGAGGGAATCAGCCCCAGCATTTT; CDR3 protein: CASSLRQGGNQPQHF
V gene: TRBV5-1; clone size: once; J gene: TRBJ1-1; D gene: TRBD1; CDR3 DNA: TGCGCCAGCAGTATACAGGGACAGGGACGGACTGAAGCTTTCTTT; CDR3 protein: CASSIQGQGRTEAFF
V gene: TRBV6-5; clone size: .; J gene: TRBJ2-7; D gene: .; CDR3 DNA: TGTGCCAGCAGTTACCGCAGGATACTCTACGAGCAGTACTTC; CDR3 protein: CASSYRRILYEQYF
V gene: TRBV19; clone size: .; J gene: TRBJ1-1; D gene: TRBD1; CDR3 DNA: TGTGCCAGTAGTATCGGAGGGGGCTTCAACACTGAAGCTTTCTTT; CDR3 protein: CASSIGGGFNTEAFF
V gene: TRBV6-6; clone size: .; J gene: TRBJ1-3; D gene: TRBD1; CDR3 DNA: TGTGCCAGCAGTAGAAAGCCGGGACAGGGGGGCACCATATATTTT; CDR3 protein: CASSRKPGQGGTIYF
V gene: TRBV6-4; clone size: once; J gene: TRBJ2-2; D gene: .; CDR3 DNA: TGTGCCAGCAGCTCAGGCCTTAGGGCCGGGGAGCTGTTTTTT; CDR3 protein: CASSSGLRAGELFF
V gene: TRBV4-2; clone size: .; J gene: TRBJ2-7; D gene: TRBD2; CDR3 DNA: TGTGCCAGCAGCCAGGCCGGGACTAGCGGGAGTTACGAGCAGTACTTC; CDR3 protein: CASSQAGTSGSYEQYF
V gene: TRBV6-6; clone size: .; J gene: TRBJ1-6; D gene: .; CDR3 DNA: TGTGCCAGCATGCAGGCCAACGCTCATAATTCACCCCTCCACTTT; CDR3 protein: CASMQANAHNSPLHF
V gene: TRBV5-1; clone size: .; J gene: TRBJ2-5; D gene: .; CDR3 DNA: TGCGCCAGCAGCGGCAGTGGGTCAGAGACCCAGTACTTC; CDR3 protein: CASSGSGSETQYF
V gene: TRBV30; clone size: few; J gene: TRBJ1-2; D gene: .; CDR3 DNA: TGTGCCTGGAGTGTAAGCAGGGTTGGTGGCTACACCTTC; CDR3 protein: CAWSVSRVGGYTF
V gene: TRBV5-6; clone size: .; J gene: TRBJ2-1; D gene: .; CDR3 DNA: TGTGCCAGCACCTTAACCGGGGCCCGGCCCTTCTTC; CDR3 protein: CASTLTGARPFF
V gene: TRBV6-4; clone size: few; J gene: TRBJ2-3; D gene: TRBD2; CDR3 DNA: TGTGCCAGCAATCATAGCGGGGGGCCTACCACAGATACGCAGTATTTT; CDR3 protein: CASNHSGGPTTDTQYF
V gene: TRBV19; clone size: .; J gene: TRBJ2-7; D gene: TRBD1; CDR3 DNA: TGTGCCAGTAGGAGTCGGACAGGGGGCCACGAGCAGTACTTC; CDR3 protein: CASRSRTGGHEQYF
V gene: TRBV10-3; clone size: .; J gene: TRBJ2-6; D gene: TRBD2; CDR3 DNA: TGTGCCATCAGTGAATTGGGAGGGGCTGGGGCCAACGTCCTGACTTTC; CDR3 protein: CAISELGGAGANVLTF
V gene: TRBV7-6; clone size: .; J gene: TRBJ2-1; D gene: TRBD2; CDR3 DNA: TGTGCCAGCAGCTCGACTCCCTTAGCGGGGGGTTACAATGAGCAGTTCTTC; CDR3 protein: CASSSTPLAGGYNEQFF
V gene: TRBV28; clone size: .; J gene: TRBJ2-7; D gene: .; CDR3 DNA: TGTGCCAGCAGTCAACCGGAAGCCTACGAGCAGTACTTC; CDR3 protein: CASSQPEAYEQYF
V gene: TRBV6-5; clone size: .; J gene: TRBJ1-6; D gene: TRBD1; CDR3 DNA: TGTGCCAGCAGTTACAGTGGACAGGGTAATTCACCCCTCCACTTT; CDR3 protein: CASSYSGQGNSPLHF
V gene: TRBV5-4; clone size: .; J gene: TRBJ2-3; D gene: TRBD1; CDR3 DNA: TGTGCCACCCTTCCTAGGGGGCCCACAGATACGCAGTATTTT; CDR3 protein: CATLPRGPTDTQYF
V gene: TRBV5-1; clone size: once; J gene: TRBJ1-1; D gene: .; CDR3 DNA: TGCGCCAGCAGCTCAGGGGTTGGCACTGAAGCTTTCTTT; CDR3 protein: CASSSGVGTEAFF
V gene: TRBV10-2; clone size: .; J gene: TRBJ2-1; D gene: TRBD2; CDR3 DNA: TGCGCCAGCAGTACACTAGCGGGAGGGCAGGAGGGTGAGCAGTTCTTC; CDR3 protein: CASSTLAGGQEGEQFF
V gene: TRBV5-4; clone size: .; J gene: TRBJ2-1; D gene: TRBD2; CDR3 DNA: TGTGCCAGCAGCCCCCGACTAGCGGGTAAAAATGAGCAGTTCTTC; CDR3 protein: CASSPRLAGKNEQFF
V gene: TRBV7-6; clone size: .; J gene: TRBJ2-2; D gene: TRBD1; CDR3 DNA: TGTGCCAGCAGCTTAATAGGGGGCCAGAACACCGGGGAGCTGTTTTTT; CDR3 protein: CASSLIGGQNTGELFF
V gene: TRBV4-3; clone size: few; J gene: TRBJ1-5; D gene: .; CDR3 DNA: TGCGCCAGCAGCCAAGAGGGGAGGGGCAATCAGCCCCAGCATTTT; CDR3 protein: CASSQEGRGNQPQHF
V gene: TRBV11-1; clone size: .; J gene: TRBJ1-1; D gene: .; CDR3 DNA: TGTGCCAGCAGCTCGGACACGAACACTGAAGCTTTCTTT; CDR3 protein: CASSSDTNTEAFF
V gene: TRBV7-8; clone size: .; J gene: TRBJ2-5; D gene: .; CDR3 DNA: TGTGCCAGCAAAACTCGGGGGTTTTCGCGGGAGACCCAGTACTTC; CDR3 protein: CASKTRGFSRETQYF
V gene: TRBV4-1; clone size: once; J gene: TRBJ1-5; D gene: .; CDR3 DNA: TGCGCCAGCAGGTCAATTCCCCGGATGCGGGGGGCAGGGCAGCCCCAGCATTTT; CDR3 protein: CASRSIPRMRGAGQPQHF
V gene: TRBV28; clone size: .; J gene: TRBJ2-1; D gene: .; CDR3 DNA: TGTGCCAGCTGCTCCCCGGGGGCTAGCGCCAACAATGAGCAGTTCTTC; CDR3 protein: CASCSPGASANNEQFF
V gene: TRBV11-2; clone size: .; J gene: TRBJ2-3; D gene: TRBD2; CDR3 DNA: TGTGCCAGCAGCTTATTAGCGGGAGGGCTCTTAGATACGCAGTATTTT; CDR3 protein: CASSLLAGGLLDTQYF
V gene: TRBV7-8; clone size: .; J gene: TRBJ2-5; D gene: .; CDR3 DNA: TGTGCCAGCAGCTCGGACGGACTTCGGGTAGAGACCCAGTACTTC; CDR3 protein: CASSSDGLRVETQYF
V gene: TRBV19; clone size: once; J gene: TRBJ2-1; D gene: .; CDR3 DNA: TGTGCCAGTAGTAATTACAGGGAGCAGTTCTTC; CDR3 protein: CASSNYREQFF
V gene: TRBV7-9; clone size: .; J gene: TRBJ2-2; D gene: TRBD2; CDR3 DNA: TGTGCCAGCAGTTCCGGGACTAGCGATCTCGGGGAGCTGTTTTTT; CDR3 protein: CASSSGTSDLGELFF
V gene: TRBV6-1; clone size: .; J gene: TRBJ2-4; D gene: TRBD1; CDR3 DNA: TGTGCCAGCAGTGAATTGGACAGGGGTCTGAACATTCAGTACTTC; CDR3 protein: CASSELDRGLNIQYF